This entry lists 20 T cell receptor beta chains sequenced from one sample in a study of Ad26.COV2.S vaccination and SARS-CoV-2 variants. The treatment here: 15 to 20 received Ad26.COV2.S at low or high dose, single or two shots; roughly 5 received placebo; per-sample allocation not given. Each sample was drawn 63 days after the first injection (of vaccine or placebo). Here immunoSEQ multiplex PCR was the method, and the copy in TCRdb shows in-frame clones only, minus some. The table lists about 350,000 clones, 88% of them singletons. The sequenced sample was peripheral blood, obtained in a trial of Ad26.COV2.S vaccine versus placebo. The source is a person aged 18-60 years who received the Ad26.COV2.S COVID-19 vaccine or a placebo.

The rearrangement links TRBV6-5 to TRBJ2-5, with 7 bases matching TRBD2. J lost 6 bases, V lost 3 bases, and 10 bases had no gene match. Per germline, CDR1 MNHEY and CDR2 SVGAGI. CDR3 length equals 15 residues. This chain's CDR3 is CASSYWEGGVQTQYF. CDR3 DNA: TGTGCCAGCAGTTATTGGGAGGGAGGGGTGCAGACCCAGTACTTC.

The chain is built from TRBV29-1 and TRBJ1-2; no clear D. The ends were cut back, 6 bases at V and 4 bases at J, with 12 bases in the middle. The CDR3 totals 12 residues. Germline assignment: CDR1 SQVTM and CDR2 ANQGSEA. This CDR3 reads CSVIPVGYGYTF. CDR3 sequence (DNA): TGCAGCGTGATCCCCGTAGGCTATGGCTACACCTTC.

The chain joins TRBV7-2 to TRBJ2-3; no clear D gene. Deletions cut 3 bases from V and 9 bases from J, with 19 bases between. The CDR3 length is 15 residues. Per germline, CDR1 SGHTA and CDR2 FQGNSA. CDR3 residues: CASSFKGNSWRTQYF. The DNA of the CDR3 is TGTGCCAGCAGCTTTAAAGGGAACTCGTGGAGAACGCAGTATTTT.

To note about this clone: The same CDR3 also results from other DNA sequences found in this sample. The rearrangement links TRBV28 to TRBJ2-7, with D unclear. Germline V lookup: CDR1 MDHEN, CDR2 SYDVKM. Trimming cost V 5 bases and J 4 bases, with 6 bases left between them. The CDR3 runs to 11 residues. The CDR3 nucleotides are TGTGCCAGCAGTATAGGGTACGAGCAGTACTTC. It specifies CASSIGYEQYF.

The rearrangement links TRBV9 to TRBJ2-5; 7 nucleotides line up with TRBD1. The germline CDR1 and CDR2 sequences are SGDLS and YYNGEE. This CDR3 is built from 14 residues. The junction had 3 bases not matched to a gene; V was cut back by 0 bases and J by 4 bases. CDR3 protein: CASSVDRGGETQYF. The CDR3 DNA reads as TGTGCCAGCAGCGTAGACAGGGGCGGAGAGACCCAGTACTTC.

The CDR3 region is CATGVSGNTIYF. The CDR3 nucleotides read TGTGCCACGGGGGTCTCTGGAAACACCATATATTTT. This chain connects TRBV12-3 or TRBV12-4 to TRBJ1-3, with D tentatively TRBD1 (5 bases). The CDR3 sequence is 12 residues long. Trimming removed 10 bases at V and 0 bases at J, with 7 bases between.

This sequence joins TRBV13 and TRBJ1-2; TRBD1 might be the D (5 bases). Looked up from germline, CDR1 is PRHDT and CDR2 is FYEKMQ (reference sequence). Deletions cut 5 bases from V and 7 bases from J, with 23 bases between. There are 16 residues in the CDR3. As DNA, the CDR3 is TGTGCCAGCAGCGACCCCCACCAAGGACAACTGGGTGGCTACACCTTC. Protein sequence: CASSDPHQGQLGGYTF.

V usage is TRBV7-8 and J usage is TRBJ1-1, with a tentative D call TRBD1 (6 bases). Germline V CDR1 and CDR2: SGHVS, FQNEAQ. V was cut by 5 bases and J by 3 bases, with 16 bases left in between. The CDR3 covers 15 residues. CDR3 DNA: TGTGCCAGCAGCCCAGAACAGGGCACCTACACTGAAGCTTTCTTT. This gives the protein CASSPEQGTYTEAFF.

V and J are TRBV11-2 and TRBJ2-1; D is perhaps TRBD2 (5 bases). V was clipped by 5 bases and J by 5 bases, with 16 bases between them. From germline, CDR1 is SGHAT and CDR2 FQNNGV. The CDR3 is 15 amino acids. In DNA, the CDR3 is TGTGCCAGCAGCGATCGACGAAACGGGAACAATGAGCAGTTCTTC. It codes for CASSDRRNGNNEQFF.

The CDR3 loop is CASSQAEFSNQPQHF. In DNA, the CDR3 is TGCGCCAGCAGCCAAGCAGAGTTTAGCAATCAGCCCCAGCATTTT. The chain employs TRBV4-1 and TRBJ1-5; D gene unclear. V was trimmed by 1 base and J by 0 bases, leaving 7 bases between them. This CDR3 has 15 residues. Per germline, CDR1 MGHRA and CDR2 YSYEKL.

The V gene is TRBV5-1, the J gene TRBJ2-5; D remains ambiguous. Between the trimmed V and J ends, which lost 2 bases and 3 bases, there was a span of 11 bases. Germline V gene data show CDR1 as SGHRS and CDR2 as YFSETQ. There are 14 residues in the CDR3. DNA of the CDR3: TGCGCCAGCAGCTTCCTACAGACTGAAGAGACCCAGTACTTC. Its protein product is CASSFLQTEETQYF.

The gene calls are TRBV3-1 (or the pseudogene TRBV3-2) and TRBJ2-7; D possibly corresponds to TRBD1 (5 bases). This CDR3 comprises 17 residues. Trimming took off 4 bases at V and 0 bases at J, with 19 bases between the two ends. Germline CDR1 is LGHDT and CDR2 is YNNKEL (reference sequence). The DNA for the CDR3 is TGTGCCAGCAGCCCTCTTGACAGTCGGATTACCTCCTACGAGCAGTACTTC. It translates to CASSPLDSRITSYEQYF.

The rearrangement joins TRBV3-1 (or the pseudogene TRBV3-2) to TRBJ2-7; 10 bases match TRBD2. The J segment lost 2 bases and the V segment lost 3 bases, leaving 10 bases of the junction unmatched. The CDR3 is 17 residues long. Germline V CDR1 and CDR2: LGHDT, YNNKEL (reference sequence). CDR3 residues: CASSQASGSNYPYEQYF. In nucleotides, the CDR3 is TGTGCCAGCAGCCAGGCTAGCGGGAGTAACTACCCCTACGAGCAGTACTTC.

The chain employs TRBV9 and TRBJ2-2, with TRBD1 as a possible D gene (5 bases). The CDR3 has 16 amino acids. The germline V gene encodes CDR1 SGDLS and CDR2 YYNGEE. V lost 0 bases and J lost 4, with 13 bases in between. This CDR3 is CASSVGGRPSTGELFF. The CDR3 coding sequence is TGTGCCAGCAGCGTAGGGGGCAGACCATCCACCGGGGAGCTGTTTTTT.

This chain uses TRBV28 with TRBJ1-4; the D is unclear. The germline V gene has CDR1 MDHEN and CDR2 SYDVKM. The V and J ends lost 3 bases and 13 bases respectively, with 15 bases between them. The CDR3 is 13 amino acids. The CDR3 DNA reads TGTGCCAGCAGTTTGGAATCACACGGGAGACTGTTTTTT. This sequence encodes CASSLESHGRLFF. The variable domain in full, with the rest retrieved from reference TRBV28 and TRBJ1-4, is DVKVTQSSRYLVKRTGEKVFLECVQDMDHENMFWYRQDPGLGLRLIYFSYDVKMKEKGDIPEGYSVSREKKERFSLILESASTNQTSMYLCASSLESHGRLFFGSGTQLSVL.

The CDR3 DNA is TGTGCCAGCAAAAGGAGGGACGGCTACGAGCAGTACTTC. Translated: CASKRRDGYEQYF. The genes are TRBV27 and TRBJ2-7, with a tentative D call TRBD2 (6 bases). The CDR3 consists of 13 residues. CDR1 is MNHEY, CDR2 SMNVEV, per germline (reference sequence). V gave up 7 bases and J gave up 3 bases, with 13 bases separating them.

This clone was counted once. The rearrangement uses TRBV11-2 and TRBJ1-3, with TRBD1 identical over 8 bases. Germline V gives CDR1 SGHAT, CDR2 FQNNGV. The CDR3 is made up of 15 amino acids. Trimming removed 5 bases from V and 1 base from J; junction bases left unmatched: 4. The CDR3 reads CASSGQGASGNTIYF. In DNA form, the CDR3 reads TGTGCCAGCAGCGGGCAGGGGGCGTCTGGAAACACCATATATTTT.

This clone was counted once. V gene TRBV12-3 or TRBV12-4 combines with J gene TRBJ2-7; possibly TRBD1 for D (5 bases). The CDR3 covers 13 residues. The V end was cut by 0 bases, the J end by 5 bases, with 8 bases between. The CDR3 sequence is CASSLAHRHEQYF. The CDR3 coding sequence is TGTGCCAGCAGTTTAGCGCACAGGCACGAGCAGTACTTC.

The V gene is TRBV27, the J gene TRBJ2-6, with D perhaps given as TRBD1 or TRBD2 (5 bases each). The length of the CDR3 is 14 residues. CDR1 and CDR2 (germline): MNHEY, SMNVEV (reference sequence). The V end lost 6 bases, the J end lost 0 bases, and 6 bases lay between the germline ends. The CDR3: CASRGTSGANVLTF. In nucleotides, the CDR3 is TGTGCCAGCAGGGGGACCTCTGGGGCCAACGTCCTGACTTTC.

The CDR3 loop reads CASSLPARGGGIGNEKLFF. CDR3 coding DNA: TGTGCCAGCAGCTTGCCCGCAAGGGGAGGCGGTATTGGGAATGAAAAACTGTTTTTT. J is TRBJ1-4 and V is TRBV7-9; possible D gene TRBD1, 5 bases. Trimming removed 3 bases from V and 5 bases from J, with 25 bases in between. The CDR3 runs 19 residues. Germline CDR1 SEHNR, CDR2 FQNEAQ (reference sequence).